This T cell receptor beta chain originates from a study of long-term antiretroviral therapy in people with HIV. Survey-level immunoSEQ v3.0 assays were run. Some clones are missing from TCRdb's copy, which holds only in-frame ones; the method was immunoSEQ multiplex PCR. The sample lists fewer than 25,000 clones, just over 85% occurring once. HIV-positive participants were all treated in the United States. With 3 bases clipped from V and 0 bases from J, the junction kept 2 bases outside the gene matches. In germline, CDR1 is SEHNR, CDR2 FQNEAQ (reference sequence). The CDR3 totals 15 residues. Findings and caveats of the study: Increased diversity was seen after ART, yet it remained lower than in transplant donor controls.

Comments on this clone: Its antigen is not identified.

Sequences were derived from unsorted PBMCs, sampled 1.2 years after starting antiretroviral therapy. V gene TRBV7-9 combines with J gene TRBJ1-5; 7 nucleotides line up with TRBD1. This TCR derives from a man aged 45-65 years with HIV. This CDR3 reads CASSFGTVSNQPQHF. The CDR3 DNA is TGTGCCAGCAGCTTTGGGACAGTTAGCAATCAGCCCCAGCATTTT.